The rows below give T cell receptor beta chains drawn from one sample of a study of T cell responses to AZD1222 COVID-19 vaccine. Generated by immunoSEQ multiplex PCR, the TCRdb table keeps only in-frame clones and is missing some. The data show over 45,000 clones, with 89% seen just once and roughly 5.2% held by the top ten. The sample was peripheral blood, taken 28 days after the second AZD1222 dose. The receptors come from an adult who received the AZD1222 COVID-19 vaccine. Each CDR3 is given with its conserved first and last residue. The D gene is left open where the match is weak.

j_call v_call d_call cdr3_nt cdr3_aa
TRBJ2-5 TRBV2 NA TGTGCCAGCAGTGTCAACCAAGAGACCCAGTACTTC CASSVNQETQYF
TRBJ2-3 TRBV27 NA TGTGCCAGCAGTTTATTCAGCGGAAGCACAGATACGCAGTATTTT CASSLFSGSTDTQYF
TRBJ2-5 TRBV7-2 NA TGTGCCAGCAGCTCGGGACAACCGAAGGATTGGGAGACCCAGTACTTC CASSSGQPKDWETQYF
TRBJ2-7 TRBV5-1 NA TGCGCCAGCAGCTTGACACTGGGCCACGAGCAGTACTTC CASSLTLGHEQYF
TRBJ2-7 TRBV6-5 NA TGTGCCAGCAGTTACTCCCCGGAGGGGAAGGACGAGCAGTACTTC CASSYSPEGKDEQYF
TRBJ2-2 TRBV4-1 TRBD2 TGCGCCAGCAGCCAGGGAGGACTAGCGGGAGTGGGTACCGGGGAGCTGTTTTTT CASSQGGLAGVGTGELFF
TRBJ1-2 TRBV28 NA TGTGCCAGCAGTTACCTTACGTCGGGCGGTTCTGGCTACACCTTC CASSYLTSGGSGYTF
TRBJ2-4 TRBV12-3/TRBV12-4 NA TGTGCCAGCAGCCTTTTGGACATTCAGTACTTC CASSLLDIQYF
TRBJ2-7 TRBV6-6 TRBD1 TGTGCCAGCAGTTACCCCGGGACAGGGGACGAGCAGTACTTC CASSYPGTGDEQYF
TRBJ2-5 TRBV5-4 NA TGTGCCAGCAGCTCGGGGGGCGGCGAGACCCAGTACTTC CASSSGGGETQYF
TRBJ2-3 TRBV5-4 TRBD2 TGTGCCAGCAGCGTCTCCGGGACTAGCGGGACTTATACGCAGTATTTT CASSVSGTSGTYTQYF
TRBJ2-7 TRBV5-6 NA TGTGCCAGCAGGGGGGGACGGGGGACCTACGAGCAGTACTTC CASRGGRGTYEQYF
TRBJ1-2 TRBV18 NA TGTGCCAGCTCACGTGACAGTCTAGGAGGCTACACCTTC CASSRDSLGGYTF
TRBJ1-2 TRBV27 TRBD1 TGTGCCAGCAGTTACGGGACAGGGGGCCATGGCTACACCTTC CASSYGTGGHGYTF